The next 30 T cell receptor beta chains were all read from a single sample in a study of post-analysis software for immune sequencing data. Study observations and caveats: Four or five TRBV segments occurring more often in patients than controls included TRBV5-6, TRBV5-1 and TRBV20-1.

Carried by the TCR beta cDNA libraries were unique molecular identifiers. From the PCR reads, TCRdb called clonotypes with MiXCR, one entry per CDR3 protein. The data hold more than 450,000 distinct CDR3 sequences, with about 40% observed a single time. The antigens these receptors bind are not known. Sequenced input: blood. All receptors come from a girl aged 10-17 years with multiple sclerosis.

The V call is TRBV29-1, the J call TRBJ1-1, with a possible D match to TRBD1 (6 bases). The V end lost 5 bases, the J end lost 2 bases, and 15 bases lay between the germline ends. The CDR3 is 14 amino acids. The V gene's germline CDR1 is SQVTM and CDR2 ANQGSEA. The CDR3: CSVRGKRGNTEAFF. In DNA, the CDR3 is TGCAGCGTTAGGGGGAAGCGGGGCAACACTGAAGCTTTCTTT.

The V call is TRBV4-2, the J call TRBJ2-3; 8 positions agree with TRBD2. The CDR3 is 17 amino acids. Germline CDR1 and CDR2: LGHNA and YNFKEQ. The ends lost 3 bases at V and 3 bases at J; junction bases unmatched: 11. CDR3 loop: CASSQVDGGRPTDTQYF. The CDR3 DNA sequence: TGTGCCAGCAGCCAGGTCGATGGCGGGAGGCCGACAGATACGCAGTATTTT.

The chain carries TRBV6-5 and TRBJ2-5; TRBD1 is a possible D gene (5 bases). V was shortened by 6 bases and J by 11 bases, with 25 bases between the two germline ends. The CDR3 extends over 15 amino acids. Germline V gene sequence: CDR1 MNHEY, CDR2 SVGAGI. DNA of the CDR3: TGTGCCAGCAGACCCGACAGCGCTGGAACCTACGGGCAGTACTTC. It encodes CASRPDSAGTYGQYF.

The table lists this clonotype with a few counts. The chain joins TRBV6-5 to TRBJ2-7, with 7 bases identical to TRBD1. Germline V gene sequence: CDR1 MNHEY, CDR2 SVGAGI. The CDR3 covers 15 residues. V gave up 5 bases and J gave up 0 bases; unmatched junction bases: 7. Written as DNA, the CDR3 is TGTGCCAGCAGTCAACAGGGGCTGGGCTCCTACGAGCAGTACTTC. Its protein is CASSQQGLGSYEQYF.

This clonotype was found a few times. An end of the junction does not agree with germline; a read error may underlie this. The chain couples TRBV20-1 to TRBJ2-1; maybe TRBD1 (6 bases). The CDR3 has 14 amino acids. Looked up from germline, CDR1 is DFQATT and CDR2 is SNEGSKA (reference sequence). In DNA form, the CDR3 reads TGCAGTGTTAGAGGGCAGGGGCCTTACAATGAGCAGTTCTTC. Encoded protein: CSVRGQGPYNEQFF.

V usage is TRBV29-1 and J usage is TRBJ2-7, with 8 bases matching TRBD1. V shed 5 bases and J 5 bases; nucleotides not matched to a gene: 5. The CDR3 totals 12 residues. CDR1 SQVTM and CDR2 ANQGSEA come from the germline V gene. The CDR3 spells CSVLATGDEQYF. CDR3 in DNA: TGCAGCGTTCTTGCGACAGGGGACGAGCAGTACTTC.

This chain connects TRBV24-1 to TRBJ2-1, with D tentatively TRBD2 (5 bases). The CDR3 is made up of 13 amino acids. Germline CDR1 reads KGHDR; CDR2 reads SFDVKD. The ends were cut back, 0 bases at V and 14 bases at J, with 13 bases in the middle. CDR3 nucleotides: TGTGCCACCAGTGATTTGTCCGACTATGCTGAGTTCTTC. Amino acid sequence: CATSDLSDYAEFF.

V and J are TRBV6-6 and TRBJ2-2, with TRBD1 matching over 11 bases. The V segment lost 6 bases and the J segment 6 bases; nucleotides outside the gene matches: 9. Germline V gene lookup returns CDR1 MNHNY and CDR2 SVGAGI (reference sequence). This CDR3 has 16 residues. CDR3 region: CASRPSGTGGSGELFF. CDR3 sequence (DNA): TGTGCCAGCAGGCCCTCCGGGACAGGGGGTTCCGGGGAGCTGTTTTTT.

The chain employs TRBV10-3 and TRBJ2-1; TRBD2 is a possible D gene (5 bases). Germline CDR1 reads ENHRY; CDR2 reads SYGVKD. The CDR3 extends over 10 amino acids. Deletions cut 8 bases from V and 7 bases from J, with 6 bases between. CDR3 region: CAIGSNEQFF. The CDR3 region has the DNA TGTGCCATCGGGAGTAATGAGCAGTTCTTC.

The chain carries TRBV6-6 and TRBJ1-2, with no clear D. V lost 4 bases and J 2 bases, leaving 20 bases between the germline ends. This CDR3 region has 17 residues. Germline loops: CDR1 MNHNY, CDR2 SVGAGI (reference sequence). In DNA, the CDR3 is TGTGCCAGCAGTTCTAGTCGGCAGAACTTATCCAACTATGGCTACACCTTC. Its translation: CASSSSRQNLSNYGYTF.

This clonotype came up many times. Here the CDR3 reads CASRMGTHNEQFF. For the CDR3, the DNA is TGTGCCAGCAGGATGGGGACCCACAATGAGCAGTTCTTC. The V call is TRBV28, the J call TRBJ2-1; tentatively, D is TRBD1 or TRBD2 (5 bases each). Trimming removed 6 bases at V and 5 bases at J, with 11 bases between. CDR1 and CDR2 from the germline V gene are MDHEN and SYDVKM. This CDR3 contains 13 residues. Full variable domain (rest looked up from reference TRBV28 and TRBJ2-1): DVKVTQSSRYLVKRTGEKVFLECVQDMDHENMFWYRQDPGLGLRLIYFSYDVKMKEKGDIPEGYSVSREKKERFSLILESASTNQTSMYLCASRMGTHNEQFFGPGTRLTVL.

This clonotype was counted between two and nine times. This chain connects TRBV25-1 to TRBJ2-7, with TRBD1 matching over 9 bases. The DNA end lines up better with TRBJ2-5; the J call may be wrong. The CDR3 contains 15 residues. CDR1 is MGHDK and CDR2 is SYGVNS in the germline V gene. Here the CDR3 reads CASSGEQGALETQYF. Written as DNA, the CDR3 is TGTGCCAGCAGTGGGGAACAGGGGGCTTTAGAGACCCAGTACTTC.

This clonotype has more than one count but fewer than ten. The chain recombines TRBV5-1 with TRBJ2-3; the D call may be TRBD1 or TRBD2 (5 bases each). V lost 6 bases and J 6 bases, leaving 14 bases between the germline ends. This CDR3 spans 13 amino acids. The germline V gene has CDR1 SGHRS and CDR2 YFSETQ. Here the CDR3 DNA reads TGCGCCAGCATGGAGGACAACTGGGATACGCAGTATTTT. This translates into CASMEDNWDTQYF.

The rearrangement uses TRBV6-2 or TRBV6-3 and TRBJ2-1; D is undetermined. Germline V gene sequence: CDR1 MNHEY, CDR2 SVGEGT. The CDR3 loop spans 11 amino acids. V was trimmed by 5 bases and J by 10 bases, leaving 9 bases between them. CDR3 bases: TGTGCCAGCAGTCCTATGAACGAGCAGTTCTTC. This gives the protein CASSPMNEQFF.

The V gene is TRBV27, the J gene TRBJ2-7; D might be TRBD2 (6 bases). Germline V gene data show CDR1 as MNHEY and CDR2 as SMNVEV (reference sequence). The V end was cut by 4 bases, the J end by 1 base, with 11 bases between. The CDR3 loop spans 14 amino acids. CDR3 in DNA: TGTGCCAGCAGTTCCGGGACTCCATCCTACGAGCAGTACTTC. Translated, it gives CASSSGTPSYEQYF.

The V and J genes are TRBV5-5 and TRBJ2-7; D might be TRBD1 (6 bases). The CDR3 has 12 residues. CDR1 is SGHKS, CDR2 YYEKEE, per germline (reference sequence). V was cut by 9 bases and J by 4 bases, with 14 bases left in between. CDR3 sequence: CANRKDSYEQYF. CDR3 nucleotide sequence: TGTGCCAACAGGAAGGACAGTTACGAGCAGTACTTC.

This clonotype was seen many times. The genes are TRBV7-9 and TRBJ2-5; 8 bases map to TRBD2. V dropped 1 base and J dropped 2; count of bases not matched to a gene: 3. Germline V gene sequence: CDR1 SEHNR, CDR2 FQNEAQ (reference sequence). CDR3 length equals 15 residues. CDR3 protein: CASSLGSGGQETQYF. The CDR3 nucleotides read TGTGCCAGCAGCTTAGGGAGCGGGGGTCAAGAGACCCAGTACTTC.

This clonotype was counted only a few times. V and J are TRBV6-5 and TRBJ2-7; D possibly corresponds to TRBD1 (5 bases). Germline values: CDR1 MNHEY, CDR2 SVGAGI. The length of the CDR3 is 12 residues. Trimming removed 7 bases from V and 2 bases from J, with 9 bases in between. The CDR3 DNA is TGTGCCAGCATGTCAGGGCCCTACGAGCAGTACTTC. Translated, it gives CASMSGPYEQYF.

Many counts were recorded for this clonotype. The chain is built from TRBV12-3 or TRBV12-4 and TRBJ2-1; no definite D call. V lost 4 bases and J lost 7, with 17 bases in between. The CDR3 spans 15 residues. CDR3 residues: CASSSKPTPANEQFF. The CDR3 DNA sequence: TGTGCCAGCAGTTCCAAACCGACCCCGGCAAATGAGCAGTTCTTC.

The rearrangement joins TRBV7-9 to TRBJ1-2; unclear D gene. Germline V gives CDR1 SEHNR, CDR2 FQNEAQ (reference sequence). This CDR3 contains 14 residues. V dropped 0 bases and J dropped 8 bases, with 13 bases sitting between them. CDR3 bases: TGTGCCAGCAGCTTAGCATGGGCCAGAGGAGGCTACACCTTC. Amino acids: CASSLAWARGGYTF.

This clonotype was seen more than once but under ten times. J is TRBJ2-5 and V is TRBV13; D perhaps matches TRBD1 (6 bases). Trimming left V 1 base short and J 4 bases short, with 10 bases between. Germline-derived CDR1 and CDR2 are PRHDT and FYEKMQ (reference sequence). This CDR3 is built from 14 residues. In DNA form, the CDR3 reads TGTGCCAGCAGCTTAGTTTCGACAGGAGAGACCCAGTACTTC. As protein: CASSLVSTGETQYF. The full variable domain, in which reference TRBV13 and TRBJ2-5 provide the parts outside the CDR3, is AAGVIQSPRHLIKEKRETATLKCYPIPRHDTVYWYQQGPGQDPQFLISFYEKMQSDKGSIPDRFSAQQFSDYHSELNMSSLELGDSALYFCASSLVSTGETQYFGPGTRLLVL.

This clonotype appeared a few times. The J gene is TRBJ2-1, the V gene TRBV25-1; D is perhaps TRBD2 (5 bases). CDR3 size: 13 residues. The germline gives CDR1 MGHDK, CDR2 SYGVNS. V lost 3 bases, J lost 4 bases, and 7 bases lay in between. As DNA, the CDR3 is TGTGCCAGCAGTGAGCCGGGGTACAATGAGCAGTTCTTC. Protein sequence: CASSEPGYNEQFF.

V and J are TRBV11-2 and TRBJ2-7; D remains unclear. The V end was cut by 5 bases, the J end by 7 bases, with 9 bases between. The CDR3 is 11 amino acids. Per the germline V gene, CDR1 is SGHAT and CDR2 is FQNNGV. As DNA, the CDR3 is TGTGCCAGCAGCCGCGCTGGGGAGCAGTACTTC. Its protein product is CASSRAGEQYF. Supplemented by reference TRBV11-2 and TRBJ2-7, the full variable domain reads EAGVAQSPRYKIIEKRQSVAFWCNPISGHATLYWYQQILGQGPKLLIQFQNNGVVDDSQLPKDRFSAERLKGVDSTLKIQPAKLEDSAVYLCASSRAGEQYFGPGTRLTVT.

This sequence joins TRBV12-3 or TRBV12-4 and TRBJ2-1; 9 nucleotides agree with TRBD2. J lost 10 bases, V lost 2 bases, and 6 bases had no gene match. The CDR3 covers 14 residues. The CDR3 DNA reads as TGTGCCAGCAGTTTACGCGGGGGGGCCAGGGAGCAGTTCTTC. Translated, it gives CASSLRGGAREQFF.

A word on this clonotype: A junction boundary mismatches the germline segment, possibly from a read error. J is TRBJ2-5 and V is TRBV7-7; D call uncertain. The CDR3 has 13 amino acids. Germline V gives CDR1 SSHAT, CDR2 FNYEAQ (reference sequence). This CDR3 is CASSYRVEETQYF. DNA for the CDR3: TGTGCTAGCAGCTACCGGGTAGAAGAGACCCAGTACTTC.

The chain combines TRBV6-1 with TRBJ2-3; no firm D call. The CDR3 runs to 12 residues. Germline V gene sequence: CDR1 MNHNS, CDR2 SASEGT. V was clipped by 4 bases and J by 3 bases, with 5 bases between them. This CDR3 is CASSGTTDTQYF. The CDR3 DNA reads as TGTGCCAGCAGTGGTACTACAGATACGCAGTATTTT.

V is TRBV10-3 and J is TRBJ2-3, with a tentative D call TRBD1 (5 bases). Trimming pared 6 bases from V and 0 bases from J, leaving 10 bases between. The CDR3 has 14 residues. Per the germline V gene, CDR1 is ENHRY and CDR2 is SYGVKD. The CDR3 bases are TGTGCCATCAGGGCAGGGCCTAGCACAGATACGCAGTATTTT. Amino acids: CAIRAGPSTDTQYF.

The genes are TRBV11-2 and TRBJ2-6, with D uncertain. CDR1 and CDR2 (germline): SGHAT, FQNNGV. With 3 bases removed from V and 3 bases from J, the gap between germline ends came to 15 bases. CDR3 length equals 17 residues. CDR3 amino acids: CASSFMVGNGGANVLTF. In nucleotides, the CDR3 is TGTGCCAGCAGCTTCATGGTGGGGAATGGTGGGGCCAACGTCCTGACTTTC.

The J gene is TRBJ2-5, the V gene TRBV12-3 or TRBV12-4, with D possibly called TRBD1 or TRBD2 (5 bases each). The CDR3 has 14 amino acids. The V end was cut by 4 bases, the J end by 1 base, with 10 bases between. CDR3 loop: CASSYWGFQETQYF. The DNA for the CDR3 is TGTGCCAGCAGTTACTGGGGGTTCCAAGAGACCCAGTACTTC.

This rearrangement joins TRBV10-3 to TRBJ1-2, with TRBD1 as a possible D gene (5 bases). CDR1 is ENHRY, CDR2 SYGVKD, per germline. Trimming took off 0 bases at V and 4 bases at J, with 15 bases between the two ends. The CDR3 runs 16 residues. CDR3 DNA sequence: TGTGCCATCAGTGAGTCTGGGGGGGACGGAGGCTATGGCTACACCTTC. It specifies CAISESGGDGGYGYTF.